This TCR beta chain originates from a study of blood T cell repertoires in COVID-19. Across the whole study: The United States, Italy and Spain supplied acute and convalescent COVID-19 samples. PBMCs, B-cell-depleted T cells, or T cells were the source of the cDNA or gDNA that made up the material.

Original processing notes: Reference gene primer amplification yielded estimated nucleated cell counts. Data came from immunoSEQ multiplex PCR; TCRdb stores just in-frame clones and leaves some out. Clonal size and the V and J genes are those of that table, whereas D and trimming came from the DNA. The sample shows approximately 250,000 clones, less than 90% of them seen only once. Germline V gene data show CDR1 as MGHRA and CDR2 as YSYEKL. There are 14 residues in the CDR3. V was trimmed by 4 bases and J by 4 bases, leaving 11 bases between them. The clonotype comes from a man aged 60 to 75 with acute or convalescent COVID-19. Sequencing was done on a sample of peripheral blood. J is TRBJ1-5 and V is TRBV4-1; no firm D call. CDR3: CASSRTRENQPQHF. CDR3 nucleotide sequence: TGCGCCAGCAGCCGTACGAGGGAGAATCAGCCCCAGCATTTT.